This entry is about one T cell receptor beta chain. The sample comes from a study of T cell responses to AZD1222 COVID-19 vaccine. Sequencing was performed with immunoSEQ multiplex PCR; in TCRdb, only in-frame clones are kept and a portion is missing. The sample comprises 79,000 or so clones, approximately 89% of which are singletons, and less than 6% rests with the top ten. Deletions cut 5 bases from V and 5 bases from J, with 10 bases between. The CDR3 loop spans 13 amino acids. Germline assignment: CDR1 SGDLS and CDR2 YYNGEE. The chain recombines TRBV9 with TRBJ2-2; D may be TRBD1 (6 bases). The sequence came from an adult who received the AZD1222 COVID-19 vaccine. Specimen: peripheral blood, collected 28 days after the second AZD1222 dose. The CDR3 nucleotides read TGTGCCAGCAGAGAGACAGGTACCGGGGAGCTGTTTTTT. It yields the protein CASRETGTGELFF.